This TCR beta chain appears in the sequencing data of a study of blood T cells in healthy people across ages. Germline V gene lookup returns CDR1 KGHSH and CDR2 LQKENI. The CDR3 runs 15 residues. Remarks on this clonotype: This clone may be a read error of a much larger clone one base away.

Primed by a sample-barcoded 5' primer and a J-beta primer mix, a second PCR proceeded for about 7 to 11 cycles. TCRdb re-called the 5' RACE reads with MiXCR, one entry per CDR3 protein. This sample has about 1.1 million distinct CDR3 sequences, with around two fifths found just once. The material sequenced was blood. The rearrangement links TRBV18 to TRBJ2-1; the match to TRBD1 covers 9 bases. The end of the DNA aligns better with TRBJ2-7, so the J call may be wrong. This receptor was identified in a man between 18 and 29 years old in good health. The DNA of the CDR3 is TGTGCCAGCTCAGCCGGGACAGGGTCCTACAATGAGCAGTACTTC. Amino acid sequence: CASSAGTGSYNEQYF.